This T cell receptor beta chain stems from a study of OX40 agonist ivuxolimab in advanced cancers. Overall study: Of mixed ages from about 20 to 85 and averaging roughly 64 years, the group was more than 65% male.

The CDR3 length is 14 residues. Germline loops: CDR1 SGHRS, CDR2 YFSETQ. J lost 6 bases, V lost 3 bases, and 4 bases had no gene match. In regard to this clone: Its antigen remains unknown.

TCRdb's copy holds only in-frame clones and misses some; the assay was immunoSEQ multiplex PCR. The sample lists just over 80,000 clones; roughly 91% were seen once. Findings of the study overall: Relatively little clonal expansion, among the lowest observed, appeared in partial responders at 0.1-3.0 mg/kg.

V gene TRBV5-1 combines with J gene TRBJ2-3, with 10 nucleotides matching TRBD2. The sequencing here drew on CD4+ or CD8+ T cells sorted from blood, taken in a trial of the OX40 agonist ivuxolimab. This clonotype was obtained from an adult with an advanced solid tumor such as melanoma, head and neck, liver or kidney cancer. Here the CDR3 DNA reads TGCGCCAGCAGCTGGCTAGCGGGGGAGGATACGCAGTATTTT. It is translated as CASSWLAGEDTQYF.